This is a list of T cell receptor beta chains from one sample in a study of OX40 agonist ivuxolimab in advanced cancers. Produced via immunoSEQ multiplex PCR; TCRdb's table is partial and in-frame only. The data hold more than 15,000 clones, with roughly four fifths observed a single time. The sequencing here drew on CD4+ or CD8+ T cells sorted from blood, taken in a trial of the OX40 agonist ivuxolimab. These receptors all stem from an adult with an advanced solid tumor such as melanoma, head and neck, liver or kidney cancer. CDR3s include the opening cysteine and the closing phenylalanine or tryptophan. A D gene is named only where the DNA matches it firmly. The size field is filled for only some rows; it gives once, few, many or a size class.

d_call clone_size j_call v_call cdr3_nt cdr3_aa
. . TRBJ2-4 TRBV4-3 TGCGCCAGCAGCCAAGACAGGGCTCTAATTTCCCAAAACATTCAGTACTTC CASSQDRALISQNIQYF
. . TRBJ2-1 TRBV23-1 TGCGCCAGCAGTCACCAAACCACGTATAGGAATGAGCAGTTCTTC CASSHQTTYRNEQFF
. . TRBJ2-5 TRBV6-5 TGTGCCAAATTCGGGGCCCAGTACTTC CAKFGAQYF
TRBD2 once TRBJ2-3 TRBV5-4 TGTGCCAGCAGCAATTTACTAGCGGGAGTTAGAGATACGCAGTATTTT CASSNLLAGVRDTQYF
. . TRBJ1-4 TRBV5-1 TGCGCCAGCAGTCAGGGTTCGCTATTGGAAAAACTGTTTTTT CASSQGSLLEKLFF
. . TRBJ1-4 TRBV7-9 TGTGCCAGCAGCTTAGCAGTCACAGGGAGTGAAAAACTGTTTTTT CASSLAVTGSEKLFF
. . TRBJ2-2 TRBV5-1 TGCGCCAGCACTGCTCTCGCGAACACCGGGGAGCTGTTTTTT CASTALANTGELFF
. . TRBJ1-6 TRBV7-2 TGTGCCAGCAGCCTTGACAGTTCCTATAATTCACCCCTCCACTTT CASSLDSSYNSPLHF
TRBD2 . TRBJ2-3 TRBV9 TGTGCCAGCAGCGTAGTCGGGGGGGGCACAGATACGCAGTATTTT CASSVVGGGTDTQYF
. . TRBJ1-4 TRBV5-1 TGCGCCAGCAGCTTGGCGAGGGGGGCGGCTAATGAAAAACTGTTTTTT CASSLARGAANEKLFF
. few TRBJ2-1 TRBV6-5 TGTGCCAGCAGATTAATGGCGGACTACAATGAGCAGTTCTTC CASRLMADYNEQFF
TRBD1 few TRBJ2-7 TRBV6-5 TGTGCCAGCAGTTCCGGACAGGGCGGCGAGCAGTACTTC CASSSGQGGEQYF
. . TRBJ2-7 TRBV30 TGTGCCTGGAGTGTAGGGACTCCCTACGAGCAGTACTTC CAWSVGTPYEQYF
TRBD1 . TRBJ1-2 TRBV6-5 TGTGCCAGTTGGGACAGGGCCTCCTTAAACTATGGCTACACCTTC CASWDRASLNYGYTF
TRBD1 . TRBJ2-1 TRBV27 TGTGCCAGCAGACTTTTGGGGGACGTCCGGGACAGGAATGAGCAGTTCTTC CASRLLGDVRDRNEQFF
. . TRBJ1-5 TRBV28 TGTGCCAGCATCCGACGACAGGTTTACAATCAGCCCCAGCATTTT CASIRRQVYNQPQHF
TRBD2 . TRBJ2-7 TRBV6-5 TGTGCCAGCAAACGCGGGGAGGGTAGGTACGAGCAGTACTTC CASKRGEGRYEQYF
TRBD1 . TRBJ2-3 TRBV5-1 TGCGCCAGCAGCGTTGACAGGGGAGTTTGGGATACGCAGTATTTT CASSVDRGVWDTQYF
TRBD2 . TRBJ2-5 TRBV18 TGTGCCAGCTCACCAAATAGGACTCAGAGATTCAGCGGGGTGCAAGAGACCCAGTACTTC CASSPNRTQRFSGVQETQYF
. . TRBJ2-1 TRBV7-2 TGTGCCAGCAGCTTTGCTCTCTACAATGAGCAGTTCTTC CASSFALYNEQFF
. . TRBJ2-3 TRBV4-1 TGCGCCAGCAGCCTACGAGGGATAGCTTGGCAAGATACGCAGTATTTT CASSLRGIAWQDTQYF
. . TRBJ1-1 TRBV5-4 TGTGCCAGCAGCCTGAAAATGAACACTGAAGCTTTCTTT CASSLKMNTEAFF
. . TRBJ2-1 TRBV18 TGTGCCAGCTCGCTCCCAATTACAGGGAAGAAAAGCTCCTACAATGAGCAGTTCTTC CASSLPITGKKSSYNEQFF
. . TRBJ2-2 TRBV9 TGTGCCAGCAGCCCCGATGGGTCAACTTACACCGGGGAGCTGTTTTTT CASSPDGSTYTGELFF
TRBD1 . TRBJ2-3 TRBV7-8 TGTGCCAGCAGCCCTCACCGAATTACAGGGGGGTATACGCAGTATTTT CASSPHRITGGYTQYF
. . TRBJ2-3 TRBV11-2 TGTGCCAGCAGCTTTCAGTCGGGAGGCACAGATACGCAGTATTTT CASSFQSGGTDTQYF
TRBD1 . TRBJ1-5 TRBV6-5 TGTGCCAGCAGTCAAGGGGGCAGTCAGCCCCAGCATTTT CASSQGGSQPQHF
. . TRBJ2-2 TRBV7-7 TGTGCCAGCAGCCGGAGGGCACAGGGCGCGCTCACCGGGGAGCTGTTTTTT CASSRRAQGALTGELFF
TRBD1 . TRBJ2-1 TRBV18 TGTGCCAGCTCATCCCGACAGGGTTCATCCTACAATGAGCAGTTCTTC CASSSRQGSSYNEQFF
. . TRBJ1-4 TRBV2 TGTGCCAGCAGACAAGGTGGGACCCGAGGGGAAAAACTGTTTTTT CASRQGGTRGEKLFF
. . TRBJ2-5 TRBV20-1 TGCAGTGCTAGAGAGTGGGAGACCCAGTACTTC CSAREWETQYF
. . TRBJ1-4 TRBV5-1 TGCGCCAGCAGTCCCGACACCGACGGTGAAAAACTGTTTTTT CASSPDTDGEKLFF
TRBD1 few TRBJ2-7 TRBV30 TGTGCCTGGAGTGCGATTGGGACAGGGCCCTCGGGCGAGCAGTACTTC CAWSAIGTGPSGEQYF
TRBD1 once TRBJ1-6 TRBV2 TGTGCCAGCAGCCAAGGACAGGCGCCTTTGGAGACCCTCCACTTT CASSQGQAPLETLHF
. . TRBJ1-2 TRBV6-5 TGTGCCAGCAGTCGGGGTATTAAGGACTATGGCTACACCTTC CASSRGIKDYGYTF
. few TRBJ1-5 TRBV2 TGTGCCAGCAGTGGGGGCGGGGGCAGCCAGCCCCAGCATTTT CASSGGGGSQPQHF
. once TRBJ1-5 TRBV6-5 TGTGCCAGCAGTTCCCCTGCTAGAAATCAGCCCCAGCATTTT CASSSPARNQPQHF
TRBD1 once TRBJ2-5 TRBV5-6 TGTGCCAGCAGCTTGGGGGGGGCCGCGACAGGGGGCGGCGAGACCCAGTACTTC CASSLGGAATGGGETQYF
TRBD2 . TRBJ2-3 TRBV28 TGTGCCAGCAGTTCCCCCCTAGCGGGAGGGCCTCGAACAGATACGCAGTATTTT CASSSPLAGGPRTDTQYF
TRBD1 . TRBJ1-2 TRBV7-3 TGTGCCAGCGGTCCCCGACAGGGGGCATTCACTGGCTACACCTTC CASGPRQGAFTGYTF
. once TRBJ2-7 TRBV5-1 TGCGCCAGCAGCTTGGTCTCCCGAGCGTACGAGCAGTACTTC CASSLVSRAYEQYF
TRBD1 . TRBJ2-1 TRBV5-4 TGTGCCAGCAGCTTTGGAGGGACAGGGACCTACAATGAGCAGTTCTTC CASSFGGTGTYNEQFF
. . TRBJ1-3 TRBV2 TGTGCCAGCAGTGAACAACAGTTAGGAAACACCATATATTTT CASSEQQLGNTIYF
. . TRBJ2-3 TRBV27 TGTGCCAGCAGTTTAGGGATGACCACAGATACGCAGTATTTT CASSLGMTTDTQYF
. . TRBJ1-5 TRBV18 TGTGCCAGCTCACCAGAAGTGAAGAATCAGCCCCAGCATTTT CASSPEVKNQPQHF
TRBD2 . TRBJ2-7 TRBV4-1 TGCGCCAGCAGTCTTAGCGGGAGGAGGGCCTACGAGCAGTACTTC CASSLSGRRAYEQYF
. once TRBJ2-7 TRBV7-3 TGTGCCAGCAGCTTAAACAGTCGCTACGAGCAGTACTTC CASSLNSRYEQYF
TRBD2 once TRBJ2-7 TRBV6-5 TGTGCCAGCAGTTCAGCGGGAGCGGGGGACGAGCAGTACTTC CASSSAGAGDEQYF
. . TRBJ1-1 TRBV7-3 TGTGCCAGCAGCCGGCGGGGGCCAGACACTGAAGCTTTCTTT CASSRRGPDTEAFF
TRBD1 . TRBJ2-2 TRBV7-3 TGTGCCAGCAGCTTAGGGACAGGGGTGTCGACCGGGGAGCTGTTTTTT CASSLGTGVSTGELFF
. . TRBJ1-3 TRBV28 TGTGCCAGCAGTACCTCTGGAACCACCTCTGGAAACACCATATATTTT CASSTSGTTSGNTIYF
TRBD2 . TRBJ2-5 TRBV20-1 TGCAGTGCTAGCGGGGGGGAGACCCAGTACTTC CSASGGETQYF
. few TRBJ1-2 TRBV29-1 TGCAGCGTTGAACCCCGGCTCAGCGACTATGGCTACACCTTC CSVEPRLSDYGYTF
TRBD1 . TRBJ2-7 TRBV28 TGTGCCAGCAGGTCCGGGACAGGGAGTTCCTACGAGCAGTACTTC CASRSGTGSSYEQYF
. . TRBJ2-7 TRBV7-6 TGTGCCAGCAGCCTGACAGGTCAGGGGGGATACGAGCAGTACTTC CASSLTGQGGYEQYF